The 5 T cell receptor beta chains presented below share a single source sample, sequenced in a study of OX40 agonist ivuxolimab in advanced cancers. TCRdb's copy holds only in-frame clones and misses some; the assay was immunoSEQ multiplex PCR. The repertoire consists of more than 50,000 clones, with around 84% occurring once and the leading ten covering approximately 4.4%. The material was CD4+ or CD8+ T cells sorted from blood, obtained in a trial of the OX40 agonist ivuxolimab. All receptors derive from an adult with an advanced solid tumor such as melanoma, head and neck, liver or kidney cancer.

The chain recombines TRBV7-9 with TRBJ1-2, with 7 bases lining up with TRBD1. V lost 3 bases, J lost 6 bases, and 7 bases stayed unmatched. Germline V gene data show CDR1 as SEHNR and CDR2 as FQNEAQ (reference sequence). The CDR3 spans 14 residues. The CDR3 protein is CASSFGEGANGYTF. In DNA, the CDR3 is TGTGCCAGCAGCTTCGGTGAGGGGGCAAATGGCTACACCTTC.

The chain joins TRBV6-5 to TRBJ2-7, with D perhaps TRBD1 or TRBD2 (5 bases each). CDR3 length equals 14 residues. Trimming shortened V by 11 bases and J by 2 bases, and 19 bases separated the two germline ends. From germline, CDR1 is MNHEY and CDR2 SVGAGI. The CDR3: CAVKGASRAYEQYF. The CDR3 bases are TGTGCCGTAAAAGGGGCTAGCAGAGCCTACGAGCAGTACTTC.

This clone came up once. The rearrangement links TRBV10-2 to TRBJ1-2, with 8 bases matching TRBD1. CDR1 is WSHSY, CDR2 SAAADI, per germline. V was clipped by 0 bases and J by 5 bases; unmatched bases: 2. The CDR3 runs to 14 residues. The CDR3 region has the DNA TGCGCCAGCAGTGAGTCGCGGACAGGGTATGGCTACACCTTC. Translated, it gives CASSESRTGYGYTF.

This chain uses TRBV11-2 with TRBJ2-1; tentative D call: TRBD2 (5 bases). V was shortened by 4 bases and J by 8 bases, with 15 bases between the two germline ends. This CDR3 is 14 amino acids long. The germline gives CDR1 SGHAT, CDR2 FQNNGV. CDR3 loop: CASSSSLAVDEQFF. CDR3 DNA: TGTGCCAGCAGCTCCTCCCTAGCAGTGGATGAGCAGTTCTTC.

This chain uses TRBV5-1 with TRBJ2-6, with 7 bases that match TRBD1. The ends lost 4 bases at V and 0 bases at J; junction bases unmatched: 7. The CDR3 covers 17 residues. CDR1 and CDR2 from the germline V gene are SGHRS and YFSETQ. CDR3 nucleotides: TGCGCCAGCAGCCGGACAGGAAGAAGCTCTGGGGCCAACGTCCTGACTTTC. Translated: CASSRTGRSSGANVLTF.